Shown below are 5 T cell receptor beta chains from a single sample sequenced in a study of cytomegalovirus exposure and HLA in healthy donors. Clones were read by immunoSEQ multiplex PCR, and TCRdb kept only the in-frame ones, dropping some. Among fewer than 55,000 clones, 85% to 95% were seen once, and the ten largest hold 1.4% to 1.5%. Source material: PBMCs. The origin of the receptors is a man younger than 35 in good health and CMV-seronegative.

The CDR3 reads CASSSSEEQYF. For the CDR3, the DNA is TGTGCCAGCAGCTCTAGTGAAGAGCAGTACTTC. The chain recombines TRBV7-8 with TRBJ2-7, with no clear D. This CDR3 spans 11 amino acids. Between the trimmed V and J ends, which lost 4 bases and 7 bases, there was a span of 8 bases. Germline V lookup: CDR1 SGHVS, CDR2 FQNEAQ.

The chain uses TRBV2 and TRBJ2-1; TRBD1 matches 9 bases. CDR3 length: 16 residues. CDR1 SNHLY and CDR2 FYNNEI come from the germline V gene. J lost 4 bases, V lost 1 base, and 5 bases had no gene match. The CDR3 region is CASSEVGTGRYNEQFF. For the CDR3, the DNA is TGTGCCAGCAGTGAAGTCGGGACAGGGAGGTACAATGAGCAGTTCTTC. The whole variable domain, filled in from reference TRBV2 and TRBJ2-1, reads EPEVTQTPSHQVTQMGQEVILRCVPISNHLYFYWYRQILGQKVEFLVSFYNNEISEKSEIFDDQFSVERPDGSNFTLKIRSTKLEDSAMYFCASSEVGTGRYNEQFFGPGTRLTVL.

This chain joins TRBV5-5 and TRBJ2-3; D gene ambiguous. Looked up from germline, CDR1 is SGHKS and CDR2 is YYEKEE (reference sequence). The CDR3 length is 15 residues. V lost 1 base to trimming and J lost 2 bases, with 11 bases between them. CDR3: CASSLLQAATDTQYF. The CDR3 DNA follows: TGTGCCAGCAGCTTGCTGCAGGCAGCCACAGATACGCAGTATTTT.

In this sample, this clone turned up a few times. The V gene is TRBV10-3, the J gene TRBJ2-7; the D gene is possibly TRBD2 (6 bases). CDR1 and CDR2 from the germline V gene are ENHRY and SYGVKD. The CDR3 contains 18 residues. The V and J ends lost 0 bases and 0 bases respectively, with 18 bases between them. The CDR3 loop reads CAISESTRLGLASYEQYF. CDR3 DNA: TGTGCCATCAGTGAGTCGACTCGATTGGGACTTGCCTCCTACGAGCAGTACTTC.

This clone occurred once. This sequence joins TRBV18 and TRBJ2-3, with TRBD1 identical over 9 bases. The V gene's germline CDR1 is KGHSH and CDR2 LQKENI. The length of the CDR3 is 14 residues. V gave up 6 bases and J gave up 4 bases; unmatched junction bases: 5. The CDR3, as DNA: TGTGCCAGCTCCGGGACAGGGCTTGCAGATACGCAGTATTTT. It yields the protein CASSGTGLADTQYF.